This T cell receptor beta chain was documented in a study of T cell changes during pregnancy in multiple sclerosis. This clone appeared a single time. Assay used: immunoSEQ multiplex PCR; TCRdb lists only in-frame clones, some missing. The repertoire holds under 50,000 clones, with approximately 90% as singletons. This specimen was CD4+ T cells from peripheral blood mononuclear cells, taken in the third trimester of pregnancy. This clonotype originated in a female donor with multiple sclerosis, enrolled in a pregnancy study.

The CDR3: CASSLYRLNTGELFF. CDR3 DNA sequence: TGTGCCAGCAGTTTATACAGGCTGAACACCGGGGAGCTGTTTTTT. This chain joins TRBV27 and TRBJ2-2; D is possibly TRBD1 (5 bases). The V end lost 1 base, the J end lost 1 base, and 7 bases lay between the germline ends. CDR1 is MNHEY and CDR2 is SMNVEV in the germline V gene (reference sequence). CDR3 length: 15 residues.